The clone carrying this T cell receptor (beta chain) was recorded only once. This sample stems from a study of T cell changes during pregnancy in multiple sclerosis. Generated by immunoSEQ multiplex PCR, the TCRdb table keeps only in-frame clones and is missing some. There are about 86,000 clones in the sample; around 93% occur only once, and about 1.8% lies in the top ten. The germline V gene encodes CDR1 SGHVS and CDR2 FNYEAQ. V was trimmed by 1 base and J by 2 bases, leaving 6 bases between them. CDR3 length: 13 residues. The clonotype was recovered from a female donor in good health, enrolled as a control in a pregnancy study. This specimen was peripheral blood, taken in the first trimester of pregnancy. The rearrangement uses TRBV7-6 and TRBJ2-7; a weak D match, TRBD1 (6 bases). CDR3 sequence: CASSLDRAYEQYF. The CDR3 coding sequence is TGTGCCAGCAGCTTAGACAGGGCCTACGAGCAGTACTTC.